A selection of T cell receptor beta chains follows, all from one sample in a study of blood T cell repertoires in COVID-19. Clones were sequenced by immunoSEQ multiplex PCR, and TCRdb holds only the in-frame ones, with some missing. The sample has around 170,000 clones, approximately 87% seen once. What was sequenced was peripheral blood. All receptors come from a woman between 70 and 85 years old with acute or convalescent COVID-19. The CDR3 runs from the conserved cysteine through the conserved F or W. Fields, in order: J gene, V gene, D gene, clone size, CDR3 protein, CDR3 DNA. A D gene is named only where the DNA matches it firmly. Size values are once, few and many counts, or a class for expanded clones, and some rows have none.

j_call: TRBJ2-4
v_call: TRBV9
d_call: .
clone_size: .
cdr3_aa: CASRETGSAKNIQYF
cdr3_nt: TGTGCCAGCAGGGAAACAGGGTCGGCCAAAAACATTCAGTACTTC

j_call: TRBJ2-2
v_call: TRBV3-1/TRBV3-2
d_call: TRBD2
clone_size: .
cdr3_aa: CASSQDLRRGGANTGELFF
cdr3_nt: TGTGCCAGCAGCCAAGATCTCCGCCGCGGGGGGGCTAATACCGGGGAGCTGTTTTTT

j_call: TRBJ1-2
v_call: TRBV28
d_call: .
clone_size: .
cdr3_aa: CASRSPARGGDGYTF
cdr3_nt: TGTGCCAGCAGGTCCCCGGCGAGGGGGGGGGATGGCTACACCTTC

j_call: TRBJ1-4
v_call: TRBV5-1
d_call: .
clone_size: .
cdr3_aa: CARRCKPYVRQNEKLFF
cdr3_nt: TGCGCCAGACGATGCAAACCTTATGTGCGACAGAATGAAAAACTGTTTTTT

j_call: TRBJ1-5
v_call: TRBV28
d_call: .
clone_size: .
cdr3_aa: CASSSPQQPQHF
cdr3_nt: TGTGCCAGCAGTTCCCCCCAACAGCCCCAGCATTTT

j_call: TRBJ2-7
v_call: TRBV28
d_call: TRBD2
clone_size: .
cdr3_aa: CASSFSASGSYEQYF
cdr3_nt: TGTGCCAGCAGTTTTTCGGCTAGCGGCTCCTACGAGCAGTACTTC

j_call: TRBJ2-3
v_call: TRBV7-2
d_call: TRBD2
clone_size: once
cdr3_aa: CASSEGLDLFDTQYF
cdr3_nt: TGTGCCAGCAGCGAGGGACTAGACTTATTTGATACGCAGTATTTT

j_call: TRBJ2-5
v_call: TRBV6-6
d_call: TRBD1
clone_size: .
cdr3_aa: CASRSTGGQETQYF
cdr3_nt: TGTGCCAGCAGATCGACAGGGGGCCAAGAGACCCAGTACTTC

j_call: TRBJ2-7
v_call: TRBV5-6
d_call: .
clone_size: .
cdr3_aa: CASSLPGEAYEQYF
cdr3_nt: TGTGCCAGCAGCTTGCCGGGAGAGGCCTACGAGCAGTACTTC

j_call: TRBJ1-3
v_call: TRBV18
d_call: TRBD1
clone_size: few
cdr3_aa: CASSPDRGNTIYF
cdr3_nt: TGTGCCAGCTCACCGGACAGGGGCAACACCATATATTTT

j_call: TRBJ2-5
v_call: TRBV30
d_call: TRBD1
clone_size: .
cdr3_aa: CAWSATGLRVETQYF
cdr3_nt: TGTGCCTGGAGCGCGACAGGGCTTAGGGTAGAGACCCAGTACTTC

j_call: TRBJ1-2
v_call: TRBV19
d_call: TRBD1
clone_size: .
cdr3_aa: CASNWRTGRFDGYTF
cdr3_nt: TGTGCCAGTAATTGGAGGACAGGGCGTTTCGATGGCTACACCTTC

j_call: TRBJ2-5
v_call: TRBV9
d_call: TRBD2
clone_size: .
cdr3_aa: CASSRTSGSWETQYF
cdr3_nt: TGTGCCAGCAGCAGGACTAGCGGGAGCTGGGAGACCCAGTACTTC

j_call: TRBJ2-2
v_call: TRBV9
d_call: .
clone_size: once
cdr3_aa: CASSVAGTDTGELFF
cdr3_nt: TGTGCCAGCAGCGTAGCCGGCACAGACACCGGGGAGCTGTTTTTT

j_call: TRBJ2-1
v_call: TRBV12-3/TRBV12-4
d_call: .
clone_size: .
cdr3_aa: CASSYNYNEQFF
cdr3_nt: TGTGCCAGCAGTTACAATTACAATGAGCAGTTCTTC

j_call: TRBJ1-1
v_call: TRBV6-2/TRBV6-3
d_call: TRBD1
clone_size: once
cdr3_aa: CASSYPTGTEAFF
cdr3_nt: TGTGCCAGCAGTTACCCGACAGGGACTGAAGCTTTCTTT

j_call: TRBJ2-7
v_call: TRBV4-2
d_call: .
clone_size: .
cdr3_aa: CASSQDLATRIAYEQYF
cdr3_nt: TGTGCCAGCAGCCAAGATCTTGCAACTAGGATTGCCTACGAGCAGTACTTC

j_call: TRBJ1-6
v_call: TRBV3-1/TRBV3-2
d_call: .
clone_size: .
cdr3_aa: CASSQHRGYSYNSPLHF
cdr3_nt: TGTGCCAGCAGCCAACATAGGGGCTACTCCTATAATTCACCCCTCCACTTT

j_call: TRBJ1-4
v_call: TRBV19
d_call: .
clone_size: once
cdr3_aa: CASSSTWGGLREKLFF
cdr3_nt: TGTGCCAGTAGTTCTACATGGGGCGGATTGCGAGAAAAACTGTTTTTT

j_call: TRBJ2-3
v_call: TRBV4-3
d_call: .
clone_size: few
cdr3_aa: CATSGRAYTDTQYF
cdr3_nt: TGCGCCACCAGCGGGCGGGCATACACAGATACGCAGTATTTT

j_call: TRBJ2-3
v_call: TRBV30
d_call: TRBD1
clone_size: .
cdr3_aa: CAWTGQVTDTQYF
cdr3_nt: TGTGCCTGGACCGGACAGGTAACAGATACGCAGTATTTT

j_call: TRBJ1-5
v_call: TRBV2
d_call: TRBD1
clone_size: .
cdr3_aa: CASSVDRGNQPQHF
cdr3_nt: TGTGCCAGCAGCGTTGACAGGGGCAATCAGCCCCAGCATTTT

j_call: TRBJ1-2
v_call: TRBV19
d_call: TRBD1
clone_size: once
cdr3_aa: CASHRGNGYTF
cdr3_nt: TGTGCCAGCCACAGGGGGAATGGCTACACCTTC

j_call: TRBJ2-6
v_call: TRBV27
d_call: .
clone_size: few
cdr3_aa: CASRKVGVSGANVLTF
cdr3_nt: TGTGCCAGCAGAAAGGTAGGGGTATCTGGGGCCAACGTCCTGACTTTC

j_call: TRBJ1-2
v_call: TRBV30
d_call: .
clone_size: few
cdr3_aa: CAWRYRANYGYTF
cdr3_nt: TGTGCCTGGAGGTACAGGGCCAACTATGGCTACACCTTC

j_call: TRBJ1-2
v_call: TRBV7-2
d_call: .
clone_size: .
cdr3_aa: CASSLVVYGYTF
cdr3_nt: TGTGCCAGCAGCTTAGTAGTCTATGGCTACACCTTC

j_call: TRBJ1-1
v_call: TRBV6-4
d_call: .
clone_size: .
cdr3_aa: CASSVNLQGPAFF
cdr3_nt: TGTGCCAGCAGCGTCAACCTACAGGGTCCAGCTTTCTTT

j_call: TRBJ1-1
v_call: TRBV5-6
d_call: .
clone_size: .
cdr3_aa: CASSFGQLNTEAFF
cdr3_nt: TGTGCCAGCAGCTTTGGACAGCTGAACACTGAAGCTTTCTTT

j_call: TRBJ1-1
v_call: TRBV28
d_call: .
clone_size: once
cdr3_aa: CASSFTENTEAFF
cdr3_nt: TGTGCCAGCAGTTTTACAGAGAACACTGAAGCTTTCTTT

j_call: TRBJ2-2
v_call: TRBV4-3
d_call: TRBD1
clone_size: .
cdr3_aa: CASSHPRQGANTGELFF
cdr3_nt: TGCGCCAGCAGCCACCCTCGACAGGGGGCAAACACCGGGGAGCTGTTTTTT

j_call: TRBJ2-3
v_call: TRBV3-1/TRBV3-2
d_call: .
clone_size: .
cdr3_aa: CASSIWGVSSTDTQYF
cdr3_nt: TGTGCCAGCAGCATTTGGGGGGTGTCTAGCACAGATACGCAGTATTTT

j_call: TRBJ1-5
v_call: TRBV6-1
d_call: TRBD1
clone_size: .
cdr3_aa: CASSELDRVYQPQHF
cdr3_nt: TGTGCCAGCAGTGAACTGGACAGGGTTTATCAGCCCCAGCATTTT

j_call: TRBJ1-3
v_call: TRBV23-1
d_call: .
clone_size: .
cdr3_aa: CASLRRGLQTGNTIYF
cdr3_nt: TGCGCCAGCCTCAGACGGGGTCTGCAAACTGGAAACACCATATATTTT

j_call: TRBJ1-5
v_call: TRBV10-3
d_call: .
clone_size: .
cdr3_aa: CATRDTNSNQPQHF
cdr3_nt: TGTGCCACCAGGGACACCAATAGCAATCAGCCCCAGCATTTT

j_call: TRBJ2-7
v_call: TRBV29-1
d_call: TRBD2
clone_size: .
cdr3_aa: CSVGTSGTYEQYF
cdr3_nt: TGCAGCGTTGGGACTAGCGGAACCTACGAGCAGTACTTC

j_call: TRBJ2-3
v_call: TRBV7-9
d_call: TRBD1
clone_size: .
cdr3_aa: CASSAPGQWDTDTQYF
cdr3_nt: TGTGCCAGCAGCGCGCCGGGACAGTGGGACACAGATACGCAGTATTTT

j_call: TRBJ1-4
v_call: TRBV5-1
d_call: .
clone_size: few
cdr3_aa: CASSTGQKINEKLFF
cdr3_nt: TGCGCCAGCAGCACCGGACAGAAAATCAATGAAAAACTGTTTTTT

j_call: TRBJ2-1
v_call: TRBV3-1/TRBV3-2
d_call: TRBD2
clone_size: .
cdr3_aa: CASSQDWAGGHYNEQFF
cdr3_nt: TGTGCCAGCAGCCAAGATTGGGCGGGGGGGCACTACAATGAGCAGTTCTTC

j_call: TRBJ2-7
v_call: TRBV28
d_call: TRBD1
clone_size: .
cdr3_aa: CASSLQDRMRNYEQYF
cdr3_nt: TGTGCCAGCAGTCTCCAGGACAGGATGAGGAATTACGAGCAGTACTTC

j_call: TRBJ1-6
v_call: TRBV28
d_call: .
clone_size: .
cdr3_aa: CASSTGPAPLHF
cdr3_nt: TGTGCCAGCAGTACAGGGCCGGCACCCCTCCACTTT